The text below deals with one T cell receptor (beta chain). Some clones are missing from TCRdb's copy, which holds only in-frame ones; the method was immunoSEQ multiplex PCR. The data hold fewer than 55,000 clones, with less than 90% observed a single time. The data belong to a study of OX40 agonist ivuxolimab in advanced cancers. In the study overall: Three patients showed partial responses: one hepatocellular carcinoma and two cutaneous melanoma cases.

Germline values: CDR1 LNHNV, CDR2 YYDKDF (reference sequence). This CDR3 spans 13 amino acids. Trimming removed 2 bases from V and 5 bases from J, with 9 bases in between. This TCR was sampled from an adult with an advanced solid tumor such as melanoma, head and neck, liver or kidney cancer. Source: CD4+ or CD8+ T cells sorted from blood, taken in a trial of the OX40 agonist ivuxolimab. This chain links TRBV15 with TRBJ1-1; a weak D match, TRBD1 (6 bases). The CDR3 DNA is TGTGCCACCAGCAGAACAGGGCGAACTGAAGCTTTCTTT. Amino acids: CATSRTGRTEAFF.